This TCR beta chain stems from a study of CD8 T cells in Susac syndrome. Sequencing of TCR beta covered CD8+ and CD4+ T cells obtained from blood. TEMRA cells underwent FACS enrichment and CD8+ and CD4+ T cells underwent negative isolation. From germline, CDR1 is SQVTM and CDR2 ANQGSEA. V was clipped by 5 bases and J by 7 bases; unmatched bases: 10. There are 13 residues in the CDR3. RNA, at roughly 0.5 to 1 ug, was reverse transcribed with random hexamers. A multiplex approach, immunoSEQ multiplex PCR, amplified TCR beta CDR3 across 54 Vbeta and 13 Jbeta. TCRdb fed the immunoSEQ multiplex PCR reads into MiXCR, producing one record per CDR3 protein. Of 74,000 or so distinct CDR3 sequences listed, 85% to 95% are singletons.

This sequence joins TRBV29-1 and TRBJ2-7; 8 bases fit TRBD1. What was sequenced was CD4+ T cells from PBMCs. This receptor was obtained from a human donor with Susac syndrome. The CDR3, as DNA: TGCAGCGTTACCCCCAGGGGGCTAAGGGAGCAGTACTTC. Translation gives CSVTPRGLREQYF.